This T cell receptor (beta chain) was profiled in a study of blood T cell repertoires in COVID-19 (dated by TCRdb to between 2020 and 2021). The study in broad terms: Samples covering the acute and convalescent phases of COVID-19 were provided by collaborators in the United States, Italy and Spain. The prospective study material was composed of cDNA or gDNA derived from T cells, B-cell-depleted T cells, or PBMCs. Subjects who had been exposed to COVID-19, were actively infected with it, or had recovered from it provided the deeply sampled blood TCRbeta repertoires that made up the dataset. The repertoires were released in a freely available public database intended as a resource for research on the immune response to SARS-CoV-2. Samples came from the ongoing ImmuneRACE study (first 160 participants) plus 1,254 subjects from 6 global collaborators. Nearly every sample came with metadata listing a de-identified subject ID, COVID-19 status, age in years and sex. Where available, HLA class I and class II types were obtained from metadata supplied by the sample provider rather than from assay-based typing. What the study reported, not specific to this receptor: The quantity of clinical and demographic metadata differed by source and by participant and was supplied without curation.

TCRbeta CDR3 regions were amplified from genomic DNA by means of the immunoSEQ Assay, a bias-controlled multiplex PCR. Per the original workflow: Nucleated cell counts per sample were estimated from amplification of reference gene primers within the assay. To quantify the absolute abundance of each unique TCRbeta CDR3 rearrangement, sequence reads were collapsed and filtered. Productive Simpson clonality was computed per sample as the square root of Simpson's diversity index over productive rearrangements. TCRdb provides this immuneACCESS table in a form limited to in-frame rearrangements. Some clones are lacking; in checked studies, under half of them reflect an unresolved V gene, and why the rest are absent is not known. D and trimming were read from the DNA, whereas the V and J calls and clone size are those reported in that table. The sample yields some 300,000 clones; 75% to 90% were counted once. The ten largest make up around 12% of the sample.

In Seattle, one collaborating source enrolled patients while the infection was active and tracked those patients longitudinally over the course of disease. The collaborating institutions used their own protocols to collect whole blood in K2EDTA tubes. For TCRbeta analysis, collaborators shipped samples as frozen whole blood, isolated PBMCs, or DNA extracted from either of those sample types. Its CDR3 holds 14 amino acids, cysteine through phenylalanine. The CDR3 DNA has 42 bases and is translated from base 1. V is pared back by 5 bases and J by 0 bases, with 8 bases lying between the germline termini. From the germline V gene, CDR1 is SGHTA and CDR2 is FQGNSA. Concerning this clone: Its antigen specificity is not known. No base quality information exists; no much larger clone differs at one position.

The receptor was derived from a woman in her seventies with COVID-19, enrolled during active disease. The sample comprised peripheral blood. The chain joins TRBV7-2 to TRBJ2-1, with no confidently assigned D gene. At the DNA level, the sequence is TGTGCCAGCAGCCCGGTTAGCTCCTACAATGAGCAGTTCTTC. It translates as CASSPVSSYNEQFF.